This T cell receptor beta chain comes out of a study of PD-1 blockade in mismatch repair-deficient tumors (dated 2017 in TCRdb). Concerning the study at large: Between September 2013 and September 2016, the trial enrolled 86 consecutive patients with 11 to 12 mismatch repair-deficient cancer types, every one of whom had been previously treated and was progressing. Deep sequencing of TCR CDR3 regions was used to track tumor-associated T cell clones in peripheral blood of patients responding to PD-1 blockade.

With regard to this clone: Its antigen is not yet known. Nothing much larger sits one base from this clone, and base qualities are not available.

The paper's findings and limits, for the study overall: Tumor-resident clones, often undetectable in blood before treatment, expanded rapidly after pembrolizumab and then contracted, generally before radiologic responses.

Libraries were constructed by the immunoSEQ multiplex PCR assay. TCRdb limited this immuneACCESS table to in-frame rearrangements with V and J called. A share of clones is missing; checked studies link under half to unresolved V genes, and the rest is unexplained. The sample profile shows 120,000 or so clones; around nine tenths of them were found once. Around 11% of the sample comes from the top ten. Mismatch repair deficiency was established in every enrolled patient by polymerase chain reaction or immunohistochemistry. Three patients who responded to pembrolizumab therapy underwent TCR sequencing. The phase II trial prospectively tested pembrolizumab PD-1 blockade in advanced mismatch repair-deficient cancers regardless of tissue of origin. Peripheral blood T cell samples were gathered serially, both before PD-1 blockade started and at multiple time points afterward. Blood sampling times were reported as weeks after the first pembrolizumab dose.

CDR1 and CDR2, looked up from the germline V gene (reference sequence), are GTSNPN and SVGIG. Reading from cysteine to phenylalanine, the CDR3 counts 16 amino acids. Just the 48-base CDR3 DNA is kept, in frame starting at base 1. The germline V and J ends show losses of 3 bases and 2 bases respectively, and no gene match explains 13 bases of the junction. The TCR sequence derives from an adult with mismatch repair-deficient cancer. Sequencing was performed on peripheral blood, taken 70 to 73 weeks after starting pembrolizumab. Here the chain combines TRBV30 and TRBJ2-7, with 7 central nucleotides matching TRBD1. The nucleotides read TGTGCCTGGAGCCCCGTCCGGGGACAGCAGACCTACGAGCAGTACTTC. The encoded protein is CAWSPVRGQQTYEQYF.